This TCR beta chain was identified during a study of T cell responses to AZD1222 COVID-19 vaccine. Study-level results: Variant regions that are unmutated are reportedly the target of nearly half of spike-specific TCRs.

With respect to this clone: Its antigen remains unidentified.

Using immunoSEQ multiplex PCR, the repertoire was profiled, and TCRdb retains in-frame clones only, with some absent. The sample shows 250,000 to 300,000 clones, 90% to 95% of them seen only once. The length of the CDR3 is 16 residues. Losses at the gene ends were 2 bases for V and 7 bases for J; bases not matched to a gene: 6. Germline CDR1 SGHTA, CDR2 FQGTGA. V usage is TRBV7-3 and J usage is TRBJ2-1; 12 bases align to TRBD2. The clonotype was recovered from an adult who received the AZD1222 COVID-19 vaccine. Sequencing was performed on peripheral blood, taken 28 days after the second AZD1222 dose. The CDR3: CASSLAPTSGSNEQFF. CDR3 in DNA: TGTGCCAGCAGCTTAGCCCCGACTAGCGGGAGTAATGAGCAGTTCTTC.